These 3 T cell receptor beta chains share one sample of origin, sequenced in a study of post-analysis software for immune sequencing data. Study-wide findings and caveats: TRBV5-6, TRBV5-1 and TRBV20-1 belonged to a set of about 5 TRBV segments that were more frequent in patients than controls.

For these TCRs, the target antigens are not known. Unique molecular identifiers were built into the TCR beta cDNA libraries. From the PCR reads, TCRdb called clonotypes with MiXCR, one entry per CDR3 protein. The table includes a few hundred thousand distinct CDR3 sequences, roughly 35% detected once. The sample was blood. These receptors were taken from a girl between 5 and 17 years old with multiple sclerosis.

V usage is TRBV20-1 and J usage is TRBJ1-1; 10 bases are shared with TRBD1. The CDR3 has 14 amino acids. The ends lost 6 bases at V and 3 bases at J; junction bases unmatched: 7. Germline V lookup: CDR1 DFQATT, CDR2 SNEGSKA (reference sequence). In DNA form, the CDR3 reads TGCAGTGCAAGACAGGGGGCAACGTACACTGAAGCTTTCTTT. Translating gives CSARQGATYTEAFF.

This clonotype has only a few counts. The chain links TRBV20-1 to TRBJ2-3; 8 positions match TRBD2. Germline CDR1 reads DFQATT; CDR2 reads SNEGSKA (reference sequence). The CDR3 has 15 amino acids. V lost 3 bases, J lost 2 bases, and 7 bases stayed unmatched. The CDR3 DNA reads as TGCAGTGCTAGGAGGCGGGGGGCTTACACAGATACGCAGTATTTT. Translation: CSARRRGAYTDTQYF.

Only a few counts were recorded for this clonotype. CDR3 bases: TGTGCCAGCAGCGTCGACCTACGGGGGCCGAACAATGAGCAGTTCTTC. Translating gives CASSVDLRGPNNEQFF. The gene calls are TRBV9 and TRBJ2-1; TRBD1 or TRBD2 may be the D gene (6 bases each). Per germline, CDR1 SGDLS and CDR2 YYNGEE. The CDR3 runs 16 residues. V lost 2 bases and J lost 5, with 17 bases in between.